One sample yielded the 14 T cell receptor beta chains listed below, sequenced in a study of OX40 agonist ivuxolimab in advanced cancers. Only in-frame clones appear in the TCRdb table, and some are missing; sequencing was by immunoSEQ multiplex PCR. The sample contains over 75,000 clones, around 91% of which appear only once. The source was CD4+ or CD8+ T cells sorted from blood, collected in a trial of the OX40 agonist ivuxolimab. Every receptor here comes from an adult with an advanced solid tumor such as melanoma, head and neck, liver or kidney cancer.

The V gene is TRBV11-2, the J gene TRBJ2-1, with 7 positions matching TRBD1. Germline loops: CDR1 SGHAT, CDR2 FQNNGV. Germline trimming cut 1 base from V and 3 bases from J; bases unmatched to any gene: 15. The CDR3 is 19 residues long. CDR3 protein: CASSLGRQGSGGGYNEQFF. CDR3 bases: TGTGCCAGCAGCTTAGGGCGACAGGGAAGTGGTGGGGGCTACAATGAGCAGTTCTTC.

The gene calls are TRBV11-3 and TRBJ2-7; 9 bases are shared with TRBD1. CDR3 length: 15 amino acids. Per germline, CDR1 SGHNT and CDR2 YENEEA. Trimming took 5 bases from V and 2 from J; bases not matched to a gene: 7. The CDR3 spells CASSPGTGPAYEQYF. CDR3 DNA: TGTGCCAGCAGCCCGGGGACAGGGCCCGCCTACGAGCAGTACTTC.

The chain links TRBV6-5 to TRBJ1-6; 9 bases are shared with TRBD1. CDR3 length equals 16 residues. Per germline, CDR1 MNHEY and CDR2 SVGAGI. The J segment lost 10 bases and the V segment lost 0 bases, leaving 7 bases of the junction unmatched. The chain's CDR3 is CASSYSVGTGRSPLHF. The DNA for the CDR3 is TGTGCCAGCAGTTACTCGGTTGGGACAGGGCGATCACCCCTCCACTTT.

This clone was detected ten times or more. The junction departs from the called germline gene at one end, perhaps through a read error. CDR3 region: CASSLGIGQGNNDGYTF. In nucleotides, the CDR3 is TGCGCCAGCAGCTTGGGAATCGGACAGGGGAATAACGATGGCTACACCTTC. The chain is built from TRBV5-1 and TRBJ1-2; the match to TRBD1 covers 9 bases. Germline CDR1 SGHRS, CDR2 YFSETQ. The CDR3 has 17 amino acids.

This chain uses TRBV19 with TRBJ1-1, with D perhaps matching TRBD1 (6 bases). Trimming pared 2 bases from V and 2 bases from J, leaving 15 bases between. The CDR3 spans 16 residues. Germline CDR1 is LNHDA and CDR2 is SQIVND (reference sequence). The DNA for the CDR3 is TGTGCCAGTAGTATATTCACGGGGGGCCCCAACACTGAAGCTTTCTTT. It codes for CASSIFTGGPNTEAFF.

Here the CDR3 DNA reads TGTGCCAGCAGCCGTGGGACAGTCAATCAGCCCCAGCATTTT. Encoded protein: CASSRGTVNQPQHF. The V gene is TRBV11-3, the J gene TRBJ1-5, with TRBD1 matching over 7 bases. This CDR3 spans 14 amino acids. V gave up 5 bases and J gave up 3 bases; unmatched junction bases: 4. Germline CDR1 and CDR2: SGHNT and YENEEA. The full variable domain, with the rest looked up from reference TRBV11-3 and TRBJ1-5, is EAGVVQSPRYKIIEKKQPVAFWCNPISGHNTLYWYLQNLGQGPELLIRYENEEAVDDSQLPKDRFSAERLKGVDSTLKIQPAELGDSAVYLCASSRGTVNQPQHFGDGTRLSIL.

The J gene is TRBJ2-1, the V gene TRBV11-2; 7 bases are a match to TRBD2. The V gene's germline CDR1 is SGHAT and CDR2 FQNNGV. This CDR3 has 15 amino acids. J lost 7 bases, V lost 5 bases, and 11 bases had no gene match. In DNA form, the CDR3 reads TGTGCCAGCAGCCCCCAAATGGCGGGGGTAAATGAGCAGTTCTTC. Translated: CASSPQMAGVNEQFF.

J is TRBJ1-1 and V is TRBV19; D may be TRBD1 (5 bases). Germline lookup yields CDR1 LNHDA and CDR2 SQIVND (reference sequence). The CDR3 consists of 14 residues. The V gene lost 3 bases and the J gene lost 6 bases, with 14 bases spanning the gap. This CDR3 reads CASSIIQGRAEAFF. In DNA, the CDR3 is TGTGCCAGTAGTATTATCCAGGGCCGGGCTGAAGCTTTCTTT.

This clone was counted once. The chain links TRBV5-6 to TRBJ1-1; tentative D call: TRBD1 (5 bases). CDR3 size: 13 residues. Between the trimmed V and J ends, which lost 4 bases and 7 bases, there was a span of 14 bases. Germline CDR1 and CDR2: SGHDT and YYEEEE. DNA of the CDR3: TGTGCCAGCAGCCGGGGGGTGTCCCGTGAAGCTTTCTTT. It codes for CASSRGVSREAFF.

The rearrangement uses TRBV10-2 and TRBJ1-5, with D unclear. This CDR3 is 12 amino acids long. The V and J ends lost 4 bases and 6 bases respectively, with 7 bases between them. Germline lookup yields CDR1 WSHSY and CDR2 SAAADI. CDR3 coding DNA: TGCGCCAGCAGTGGGAGGGTTCAGCCCCAGCATTTT. Residues: CASSGRVQPQHF.

This rearrangement joins TRBV6-8 to TRBJ1-5; D perhaps matches TRBD1 (6 bases). In germline, CDR1 is MNHGY, CDR2 SAAAGT. V was trimmed by 0 bases and J by 2 bases, leaving 26 bases between them. CDR3 length: 21 amino acids. CDR3 sequence: CASSYSFNRARGAGGNQPQHF. DNA of the CDR3: TGTGCCAGCAGTTACTCATTTAACAGGGCCCGAGGTGCTGGCGGCAATCAGCCCCAGCATTTT.

CDR3 residues: CASSFLGLGGYEQYF. CDR3 nucleotides: TGTGCCAGCAGTTTCTTAGGCCTAGGGGGCTACGAGCAGTACTTC. The rearrangement links TRBV27 to TRBJ2-7, with D perhaps matching TRBD1 (6 bases). Germline CDR1 and CDR2: MNHEY and SMNVEV (reference sequence). Between the trimmed V and J ends, which lost 3 bases and 3 bases, there was a span of 15 bases. The length of the CDR3 is 15 residues.

The J gene is TRBJ1-5, the V gene TRBV18, with TRBD1 matching over 7 bases. V dropped 3 bases and J dropped 9; count of bases not matched to a gene: 5. CDR1 KGHSH and CDR2 LQKENI come from the germline V gene. The CDR3 length is 13 residues. This chain's CDR3 is CASSPEDRRPQHF. The CDR3 DNA sequence: TGTGCCAGCTCACCCGAGGACAGGCGGCCCCAGCATTTT.

This clone was seen a single time. This chain joins TRBV5-1 and TRBJ2-3; D is unresolved. The CDR3 is 14 residues long. Trimming shortened V by 5 bases and J by 0 bases, and 10 bases separated the two germline ends. CDR1 is SGHRS and CDR2 is YFSETQ in the germline V gene. This CDR3 reads CASRYGSSTDTQYF. Written as DNA, the CDR3 is TGCGCCAGCAGGTACGGATCAAGCACAGATACGCAGTATTTT.